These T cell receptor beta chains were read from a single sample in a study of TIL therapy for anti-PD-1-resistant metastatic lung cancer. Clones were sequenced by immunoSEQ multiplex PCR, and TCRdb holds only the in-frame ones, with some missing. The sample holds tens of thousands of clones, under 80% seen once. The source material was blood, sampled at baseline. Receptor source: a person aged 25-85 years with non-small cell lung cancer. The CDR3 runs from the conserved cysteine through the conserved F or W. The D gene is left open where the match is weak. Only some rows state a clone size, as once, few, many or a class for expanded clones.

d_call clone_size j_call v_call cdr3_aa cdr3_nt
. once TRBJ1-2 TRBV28 CAGGRANYGYTF TGTGCCGGTGGACGGGCAAACTATGGCTACACCTTC
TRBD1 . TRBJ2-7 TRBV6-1 CASSEGQGASKQYF TGTGCCAGCAGTGAAGGACAGGGGGCGAGTAAGCAGTACTTC
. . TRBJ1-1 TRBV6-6 CASIQGTEAFF TGTGCCAGTATCCAGGGTACTGAAGCTTTCTTT
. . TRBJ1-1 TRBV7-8 CASSLVEADTEAFF TGTGCCAGCAGCTTAGTTGAGGCGGACACTGAAGCTTTCTTT
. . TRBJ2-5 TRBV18 CASSPGPQETQYF TGTGCCAGCTCACCAGGCCCGCAAGAGACCCAGTACTTC
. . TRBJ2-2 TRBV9 CASSVEHLPGELFF TGTGCCAGCAGCGTAGAACACTTACCCGGGGAGCTGTTTTTT
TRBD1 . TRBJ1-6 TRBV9 CASSVGQGANNSPLHF TGTGCCAGCAGCGTAGGACAGGGGGCCAATAATTCACCCCTCCACTTT
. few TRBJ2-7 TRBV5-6 CASSEWGDREEQYF TGTGCCAGCAGCGAGTGGGGTGATCGGGAGGAGCAGTACTTC
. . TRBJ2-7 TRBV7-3 CASSLARVRDYEQYF TGTGCCAGCAGCTTAGCAAGGGTTCGGGACTACGAGCAGTACTTC
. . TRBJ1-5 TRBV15 CATSREATLDQPQHF TGTGCCACCAGCAGAGAGGCGACATTGGATCAGCCCCAGCATTTT
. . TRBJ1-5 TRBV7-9 CASSLVGGNQPQHF TGTGCCAGCAGCTTAGTAGGGGGCAATCAGCCCCAGCATTTT
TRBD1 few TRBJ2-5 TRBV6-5 CASSYSTGGAETQYF TGTGCCAGCAGTTACTCGACAGGGGGCGCAGAGACCCAGTACTTC
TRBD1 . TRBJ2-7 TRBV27 CASSTQDRARGEQYF TGTGCCAGCAGTACCCAGGACAGGGCTCGAGGCGAGCAGTACTTC
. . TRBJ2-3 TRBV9 CASSVLYEGDTQYF TGTGCCAGCAGCGTCCTATACGAGGGCGATACGCAGTATTTT
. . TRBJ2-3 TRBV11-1 CASTLNFADTQYF TGTGCCAGCACCCTCAACTTCGCAGATACGCAGTATTTT
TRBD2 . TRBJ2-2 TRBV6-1 CASSEGTSTGELFF TGTGCCAGCAGTGAGGGGACTAGCACCGGGGAGCTGTTTTTT
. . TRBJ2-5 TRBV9 CASSVEQGQETQYF TGTGCCAGCAGCGTAGAGCAGGGCCAAGAGACCCAGTACTTC
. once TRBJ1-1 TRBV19 CASSGQLVNTEAFF TGTGCCAGTAGCGGACAGTTGGTGAACACTGAAGCTTTCTTT
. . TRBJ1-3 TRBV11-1 CASSLHSYSGNTIYF TGTGCCAGCAGCCTTCACAGCTACTCTGGAAACACCATATATTTT
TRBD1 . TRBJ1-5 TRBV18 CASSPSPGQSNQPQHF TGTGCCAGCTCACCTAGTCCGGGACAGAGCAATCAGCCCCAGCATTTT
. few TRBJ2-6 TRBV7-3 CASSSGWQGAGANVLTF TGTGCCAGCAGCTCGGGGTGGCAGGGAGCTGGGGCCAACGTCCTGACTTTC
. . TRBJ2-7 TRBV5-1 CASSLAGSRPYEQYF TGCGCCAGCAGCTTAGCCGGGTCCAGGCCCTACGAGCAGTACTTC
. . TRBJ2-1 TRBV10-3 CAISDWVGEGNEQFF TGTGCCATCAGTGATTGGGTAGGGGAAGGGAATGAGCAGTTCTTC
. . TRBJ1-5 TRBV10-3 CAISPDKGSNQPQHF TGTGCCATCAGCCCGGACAAGGGCAGCAATCAGCCCCAGCATTTT
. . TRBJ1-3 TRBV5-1 CASSFAGGGNTIYF TGCGCCAGCAGCTTTGCTGGGGGTGGAAACACCATATATTTT
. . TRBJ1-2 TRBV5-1 CASSPDSNYGYTF TGCGCCAGCAGCCCAGACAGCAACTATGGCTACACCTTC
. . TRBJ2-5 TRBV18 CASSPTAAETQYF TGTGCCAGCTCACCAACAGCGGCCGAGACCCAGTACTTC
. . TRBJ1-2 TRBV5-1 CASSFSATNYGYTF TGCGCCAGCAGCTTCTCAGCAACTAACTATGGCTACACCTTC
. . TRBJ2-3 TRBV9 CASSVGGADTDTQYF TGTGCCAGCAGCGTAGGGGGGGCAGACACAGATACGCAGTATTTT
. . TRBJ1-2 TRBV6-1 CASSALLQAGSYGYTF TGTGCCAGCAGTGCCCTCCTCCAGGCCGGGTCCTATGGCTACACCTTC
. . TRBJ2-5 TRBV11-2 CASSLDIIQYQETQYF TGTGCCAGCAGCTTAGATATAATCCAGTACCAAGAGACCCAGTACTTC
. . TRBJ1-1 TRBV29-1 CSVEARENTEAFF TGCAGCGTTGAAGCTAGGGAGAACACTGAAGCTTTCTTT
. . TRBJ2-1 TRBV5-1 CASSPIVSSEQFF TGCGCCAGCAGCCCAATTGTGAGCAGTGAGCAGTTCTTC
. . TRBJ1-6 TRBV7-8 CASSFMPGWKFNNSPLHF TGTGCCAGCAGCTTCATGCCGGGATGGAAGTTTAATAATTCACCCCTCCACTTT
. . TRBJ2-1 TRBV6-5 CASSYSNAGWVNEQFF TGTGCCAGCAGTTACTCGAACGCAGGGTGGGTCAATGAGCAGTTCTTC
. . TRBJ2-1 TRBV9 CASSVSGTSSYNEQFF TGTGCCAGCAGCGTATCTGGCACGAGCTCCTACAATGAGCAGTTCTTC
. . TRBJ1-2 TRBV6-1 CATTLRANYGYTF TGTGCCACAACCCTACGAGCAAACTATGGCTACACCTTC
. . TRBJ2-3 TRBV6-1 CASTQRGPHTQYF TGTGCCAGCACCCAAAGGGGACCCCATACGCAGTATTTT
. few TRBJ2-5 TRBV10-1 CASSEFTGVPGTQYF TGCGCCAGCAGTGAGTTTACGGGCGTCCCAGGGACCCAGTACTTC
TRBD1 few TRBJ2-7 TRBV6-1 CASSVSGTGAYEQYF TGTGCCAGCAGTGTCTCCGGGACAGGCGCCTACGAGCAGTACTTC
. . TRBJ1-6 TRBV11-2 CASSWRPQTSSPLHF TGTGCCAGCAGCTGGAGGCCGCAGACGAGTTCACCCCTCCACTTT
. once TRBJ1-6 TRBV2 CASSEGSTYNSPLHF TGTGCCAGCAGTGAGGGCTCTACCTATAATTCACCCCTCCACTTT
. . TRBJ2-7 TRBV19 CASSIQGVSYEQYF TGTGCCAGTAGTATACAAGGGGTCTCCTACGAGCAGTACTTC
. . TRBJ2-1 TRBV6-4 CASSDSGGAGNEQFF TGTGCCAGCAGTGACTCGGGGGGCGCGGGGAATGAGCAGTTCTTC
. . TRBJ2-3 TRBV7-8 CASSSQAPDTQYF TGTGCCAGCAGCTCCCAAGCGCCAGATACGCAGTATTTT